Below are 20 T cell receptor beta chains sequenced from a single sample in a study of blood T cell repertoires in COVID-19. Clones were read by immunoSEQ multiplex PCR, and TCRdb kept only the in-frame ones, dropping some. The table shows under 300,000 clones, with over 75% occurring only once. The source material was PBMCs or T cells enriched from blood (not recorded which). The source of these receptors is a woman aged 40 to 50 who had been exposed to COVID-19.

This chain joins TRBV12-3 or TRBV12-4 and TRBJ2-3; 10 bases line up with TRBD1. V shed 6 bases and J 13 bases; nucleotides not matched to a gene: 10. This CDR3 region has 13 residues. CDR3 in amino acids: CASSYTDRGLKYF. The CDR3 DNA reads as TGTGCCAGCAGCTATACCGACAGGGGGCTTAAGTATTTT.

This sequence joins TRBV19 and TRBJ1-5, with 10 bases lining up with TRBD1. J lost 3 bases, V lost 4 bases, and 6 bases had no gene match. CDR3 length: 16 residues. The germline CDR1 and CDR2 sequences are LNHDA and SQIVND (reference sequence). The CDR3 here is CASSTRDRGYNQPQHF. The CDR3 region has the DNA TGTGCCAGTAGTACCCGGGACAGGGGCTACAATCAGCCCCAGCATTTT.

The chain is built from TRBV6-2 or TRBV6-3 and TRBJ2-3, with 7 bases fitting TRBD2. CDR3 size: 15 residues. The V gene's germline CDR1 is MNHEY and CDR2 SVGEGT. Trimming removed 6 bases from V and 5 bases from J; junction bases left unmatched: 11. The CDR3 sequence: CASSQSSGGGDTQYF. CDR3 DNA sequence: TGTGCCAGCAGCCAGTCTTCGGGCGGGGGAGATACGCAGTATTTT.

The table lists this clone with a few counts. The CDR3 DNA sequence: TGTGCCAGCAGCGCAAGGCAGGGTTCCGGGAACACTGAAGCTTTCTTT. Its protein is CASSARQGSGNTEAFF. The chain joins TRBV9 to TRBJ1-1, with D possibly TRBD1 on 5 matching bases. Germline V gives CDR1 SGDLS, CDR2 YYNGEE. V was pared by 3 bases and J by 1 base, with 16 bases between. The CDR3 extends over 16 amino acids. The whole variable domain, filled in from reference TRBV9 and TRBJ1-1, reads DSGVTQTPKHLITATGQRVTLRCSPRSGDLSVYWYQQSLDQGLQFLIQYYNGEERAKGNILERFSAQQFPDLHSELNLSSLELGDSALYFCASSARQGSGNTEAFFGQGTRLTVV.

This chain uses TRBV7-2 with TRBJ1-2; D ambiguous. CDR3 length: 16 residues. Germline values: CDR1 SGHTA, CDR2 FQGNSA. Trimming took off 2 bases at V and 2 bases at J, with 15 bases between the two ends. This chain's CDR3 is CASSLREGASNYGYTF. The CDR3 DNA reads TGTGCCAGCAGCTTAAGGGAGGGCGCCTCAAACTATGGCTACACCTTC.

V usage is TRBV7-2 and J usage is TRBJ1-2; 9 bases map to TRBD1. The CDR3 is 15 amino acids. Germline CDR1 reads SGHTA; CDR2 reads FQGNSA. Trimming removed 0 bases from V and 2 bases from J; junction bases left unmatched: 1. CDR3 protein: CASSLAQGANYGYTF. CDR3 sequence (DNA): TGTGCCAGCAGCTTAGCACAGGGGGCAAACTATGGCTACACCTTC.

The V and J genes are TRBV6-5 and TRBJ2-2; 14 bases match TRBD2. Germline loops: CDR1 MNHEY, CDR2 SVGAGI. The CDR3 has 15 residues. V lost 6 bases and J lost 6; bases outside the gene matches: 3. As DNA, the CDR3 is TGTGCCAGCAGCCGACTAGCGGGAGGGCCCGGGGAGCTGTTTTTT. Translating gives CASSRLAGGPGELFF.

V usage is TRBV28 and J usage is TRBJ2-2; 15 nucleotides match TRBD2. CDR3 length: 18 amino acids. The V gene end was trimmed by 6 bases and the J gene end by 4 bases; junction bases not matched to a gene: 9. The germline V gene has CDR1 MDHEN and CDR2 SYDVKM. DNA of the CDR3: TGTGCCAGCAGCTCTGGACTAGCGGGGGGGCCTGGCACCGGGGAGCTGTTTTTT. Protein sequence: CASSSGLAGGPGTGELFF.

This clone was counted a single time. This chain joins TRBV7-2 and TRBJ2-5; TRBD1 is a possible D gene (7 bases). The V gene lost 4 bases and the J gene lost 4 bases, with 16 bases spanning the gap. There are 15 residues in the CDR3. Germline V CDR1 and CDR2: SGHTA, FQGNSA. The CDR3, as DNA: TGTGCCAGCAGCTCATCAGGGGGAGGAACAGAGACCCAGTACTTC. This encodes CASSSSGGGTETQYF.

The rearrangement joins TRBV5-6 to TRBJ1-5; weak D call: TRBD1 (6 bases). This CDR3 spans 15 amino acids. The germline CDR1 and CDR2 sequences are SGHDT and YYEEEE. V shed 4 bases and J shed 3 bases, with 14 bases lying between them. CDR3 nucleotides: TGTGCCAGCAGCCTCCGGGGGGCCTTCAATCAGCCCCAGCATTTT. It codes for CASSLRGAFNQPQHF.

The V and J genes are TRBV18 and TRBJ2-7, with 9 bases matching TRBD1. This CDR3 region has 14 residues. Germline CDR1 and CDR2: KGHSH and LQKENI. The V gene end was trimmed by 5 bases and the J gene end by 2 bases; junction bases not matched to a gene: 4. CDR3 protein: CASSLDRGTYEQYF. CDR3 DNA: TGTGCCAGCTCATTGGACAGGGGAACCTACGAGCAGTACTTC.

The rearrangement uses TRBV2 and TRBJ1-5, with D unclear. There are 16 residues in the CDR3. The germline CDR1 and CDR2 sequences are SNHLY and FYNNEI. The V end was cut by 3 bases, the J end by 2 bases, with 14 bases between. The CDR3 bases are TGTGCCAGCAGTGACTCGACGGGTTTAGGCAATCAGCCCCAGCATTTT. Translating it yields CASSDSTGLGNQPQHF. The full variable domain, in which reference TRBV2 and TRBJ1-5 provide the parts outside the CDR3, is EPEVTQTPSHQVTQMGQEVILRCVPISNHLYFYWYRQILGQKVEFLVSFYNNEISEKSEIFDDQFSVERPDGSNFTLKIRSTKLEDSAMYFCASSDSTGLGNQPQHFGDGTRLSIL.

This chain connects TRBV28 to TRBJ1-5, with 7 bases matching TRBD1. The germline V gene encodes CDR1 MDHEN and CDR2 SYDVKM. The CDR3 is 15 residues long. J gave up 0 bases and V 5 bases, and 4 bases lay outside the gene matches. The CDR3 is CASSPTGTSNQPQHF. The CDR3 DNA is TGTGCCAGCAGTCCGACAGGGACTAGCAATCAGCCCCAGCATTTT. Based on the CDR3 plus reference TRBV28 and TRBJ1-5, the full variable domain is DVKVTQSSRYLVKRTGEKVFLECVQDMDHENMFWYRQDPGLGLRLIYFSYDVKMKEKGDIPEGYSVSREKKERFSLILESASTNQTSMYLCASSPTGTSNQPQHFGDGTRLSIL.

The chain combines TRBV5-4 with TRBJ1-1; TRBD1 agrees at 7 bases. The ends lost 2 bases at V and 10 bases at J; junction bases unmatched: 11. In germline, CDR1 is SGHNT, CDR2 YYREEE (reference sequence). CDR3 length equals 14 residues. This CDR3 reads CASSFEGASMGAFF. CDR3 bases: TGTGCCAGCAGCTTTGAGGGGGCTTCGATGGGAGCTTTCTTT.

The V gene is TRBV9, the J gene TRBJ2-5; perhaps TRBD2 as D (5 bases). Germline assignment: CDR1 SGDLS and CDR2 YYNGEE. This CDR3 region has 16 residues. V gave up 0 bases and J gave up 4 bases, with 16 bases separating them. CDR3 protein: CASSVVVSASRETQYF. The DNA of the CDR3 is TGTGCCAGCAGCGTAGTCGTTTCCGCTAGCCGAGAGACCCAGTACTTC. The variable domain in full, with the rest retrieved from reference TRBV9 and TRBJ2-5, is DSGVTQTPKHLITATGQRVTLRCSPRSGDLSVYWYQQSLDQGLQFLIQYYNGEERAKGNILERFSAQQFPDLHSELNLSSLELGDSALYFCASSVVVSASRETQYFGPGTRLLVL.

This rearrangement joins TRBV11-3 to TRBJ1-1, with 8 bases lining up with TRBD1. The CDR3 is 14 residues long. Germline CDR1 SGHNT, CDR2 YENEEA. Trimming removed 4 bases from V and 1 base from J; junction bases left unmatched: 2. CDR3 amino acids: CASSYGTGNTEAFF. Here the CDR3 DNA reads TGTGCCAGCAGCTACGGGACAGGGAACACTGAAGCTTTCTTT.

The table lists this clone with a few counts. The CDR3 bases are TGTGCCAGCCGCGGACAGGGGCAAGGAGGCCAGCATTTT. It codes for CASRGQGQGGQHF. The chain uses TRBV12-3 or TRBV12-4 and TRBJ1-5, with 9 positions matching TRBD1. This CDR3 has 13 residues. The trim removed 8 bases at V and 12 bases at J, leaving 11 bases unmatched.

This chain joins TRBV18 and TRBJ2-2; TRBD1 agrees at 9 bases. The germline gives CDR1 KGHSH, CDR2 LQKENI. The CDR3 covers 17 residues. V lost 2 bases and J lost 1; bases outside the gene matches: 5. The DNA for the CDR3 is TGTGCCAGCTCACCATATGAGGACAGGGGGAACACCGGGGAGCTGTTTTTT. Translation: CASSPYEDRGNTGELFF.

The V gene is TRBV6-2 or TRBV6-3, the J gene TRBJ1-6; 7 bases fit TRBD1. Per the germline V gene, CDR1 is MNHEY and CDR2 is SVGEGT. This CDR3 spans 16 amino acids. V trimming: 5 bases; J trimming: 6 bases; junction bases outside the gene matches: 10. In nucleotides, the CDR3 is TGTGCCAGCAGTCGCCTTCGGACAGGCTCTAATTCACCCCTCCACTTT. This translates into CASSRLRTGSNSPLHF.

The CDR3 here is CASSFTSDTEAFF. Written as DNA, the CDR3 is TGTGCCAGCAGCTTTACCTCGGACACTGAAGCTTTCTTT. This chain uses TRBV12-3 or TRBV12-4 with TRBJ1-1, with unresolved D. CDR3 length: 13 residues. The V gene lost 6 bases and the J gene lost 3 bases, with 11 bases spanning the gap.